Presented here are 17 T cell receptor beta chains from one specimen sequenced in a study of identical twins. TCRdb reprocessed the 5' RACE reads via MiXCR and lists one record per CDR3 protein. The sample lists more than 1.5 million distinct CDR3 sequences; roughly 35% were seen once. Sequencing was performed on cord blood. The receptors stem from a newborn girl in good health.

The J gene is TRBJ2-1, the V gene TRBV5-6, with D unresolved. V shed 3 bases and J shed 7 bases, with 11 bases lying between them. The CDR3 has 13 residues. Germline V CDR1 and CDR2: SGHDT, YYEEEE. This CDR3 is CASSSADGNEQFF. The CDR3 DNA follows: TGTGCCAGCAGCTCGGCGGATGGGAATGAGCAGTTCTTC.

This clonotype was seen only a few times. The chain couples TRBV4-1 to TRBJ2-1; unclear D gene. Per the germline V gene, CDR1 is MGHRA and CDR2 is YSYEKL. This CDR3 comprises 12 residues. Trimming stripped 4 bases from V and 15 bases from J, with 16 bases between. In DNA, the CDR3 is TGCGCCAGCAGCCTTGTGACGGAGAAGCCGTTCTTC. This codes for CASSLVTEKPFF.

As DNA, the CDR3 is TGCAGTGCTAGAAGGGATGGGGGGCCGCGTGGCTACACCTTC. Its protein is CSARRDGGPRGYTF. The chain uses TRBV20-1 and TRBJ1-2; D is possibly TRBD1 (6 bases). The CDR3 has 14 residues. V was shortened by 2 bases and J by 7 bases, with 17 bases between the two germline ends. The germline gives CDR1 DFQATT, CDR2 SNEGSKA (reference sequence).

The chain recombines TRBV27 with TRBJ2-1, with 8 bases fitting TRBD1. V lost 0 bases to trimming and J lost 4 bases; unmatched junction nucleotides: 5. The CDR3 length is 16 residues. CDR1 is MNHEY and CDR2 is SMNVEV in the germline V gene (reference sequence). CDR3 protein: CASSLSITGGYNEQFF. DNA for the CDR3: TGTGCCAGCAGTTTATCGATAACAGGGGGGTACAATGAGCAGTTCTTC.

V and J are TRBV4-1 and TRBJ2-3, with D perhaps assigned TRBD1 or TRBD2 (6 bases each). CDR3 length: 16 residues. Germline V gene sequence: CDR1 MGHRA, CDR2 YSYEKL. Trimming took off 4 bases at V and 2 bases at J, with 16 bases between the two ends. This CDR3 is CASSRPSGGITDTQYF. The CDR3 coding sequence is TGCGCCAGCAGCCGCCCCTCCGGGGGCATCACAGATACGCAGTATTTT.

This clonotype appeared many times. The chain joins TRBV27 to TRBJ2-7; no clear D. V lost 5 bases and J lost 0, with 23 bases in between. The CDR3 extends over 18 amino acids. CDR1 is MNHEY, CDR2 SMNVEV, per germline (reference sequence). CDR3 loop: CASSPRSPQPMHSYEQYF. The CDR3 nucleotides are TGTGCCAGCAGTCCCCGTTCGCCCCAGCCAATGCACTCCTACGAGCAGTACTTC.

In this sample, this clonotype turned up a few times. The J gene is TRBJ2-7, the V gene TRBV5-1; D not resolved. Germline loops: CDR1 SGHRS, CDR2 YFSETQ. This CDR3 has 14 amino acids. Trimming stripped 5 bases from V and 3 bases from J, with 15 bases between. The CDR3 DNA sequence: TGCGCCAGCAGTTCCTGGTCCTGGGGCTACGAGCAGTACTTC. This gives the protein CASSSWSWGYEQYF.

This clonotype was found a few times. The gene calls are TRBV6-2 or TRBV6-3 and TRBJ2-7, with 14 bases fitting TRBD2. This CDR3 comprises 20 residues. The trim removed 0 bases at V and 7 bases at J, leaving 17 bases unmatched. Germline CDR1 and CDR2: MNHEY and SVGEGT. CDR3 coding DNA: TGTGCCAGCAGTTACTCAGGACTAGCGGGGGGCCTAAGCTCCTACAATGAGCAGTACTTC. Encoded protein: CASSYSGLAGGLSSYNEQYF.

About this clonotype: Sequence at one end of the junction differs from germline and may be a read error. The V and J genes are TRBV3-1 and TRBJ2-1; D not resolved. The CDR3 sequence is 18 residues long. Per the germline V gene, CDR1 is LGHDT and CDR2 is YNNKEL (reference sequence). As DNA, the CDR3 is TGTGCCAGCAGCCAAGCATCTTCGCGACTTTCCGTCTACTATGAGCAGTTCTTC. This encodes CASSQASSRLSVYYEQFF.

The chain couples TRBV15 to TRBJ2-3, with TRBD2 matching 8 bases. Germline trimming cut 0 bases from V and 8 bases from J; bases unmatched to any gene: 13. This CDR3 has 17 residues. CDR1 is LNHNV, CDR2 YYDKDF, per germline (reference sequence). The CDR3 nucleotides read TGTGCCACCAGCAGAGATCTCCAGCGGCTGGCGGGAGGTACGCAGTATTTT. It specifies CATSRDLQRLAGGTQYF.

This clonotype was seen more than once but under ten times. V and J are TRBV6-1 and TRBJ2-3; D is unclear. The germline V and J ends were trimmed by 8 bases and 5 bases, with 14 bases remaining between them. The germline V gene encodes CDR1 MNHNS and CDR2 SASEGT. This CDR3 spans 13 amino acids. The CDR3 spells CASRMVGIDTQYF. The CDR3 DNA follows: TGTGCCAGCCGCATGGTTGGCATAGATACGCAGTATTTT.

The rearrangement joins TRBV5-1 to TRBJ2-1; the D gene could be TRBD1 or TRBD2 (5 bases each). V was cut by 4 bases and J by 7 bases, with 18 bases left in between. Looked up from germline, CDR1 is SGHRS and CDR2 is YFSETQ. CDR3 length equals 15 residues. The CDR3 DNA sequence: TGCGCCAGCAGCGCAAAGGGACCCTCGGGGAATGAGCAGTTCTTC. Its translation is CASSAKGPSGNEQFF.

This chain links TRBV5-1 with TRBJ2-7; 8 nucleotides line up with TRBD2. V shed 4 bases and J 4 bases; nucleotides not matched to a gene: 10. This CDR3 contains 15 residues. Germline assignment: CDR1 SGHRS and CDR2 YFSETQ. For the CDR3, the DNA is TGCGCCAGCAGCGAAGTAAGGACTAGCAGGTACGAGCAGTACTTC. Its protein is CASSEVRTSRYEQYF.

V is TRBV27 and J is TRBJ2-1; possibly TRBD1 or TRBD2 for D (5 bases each). The CDR3 is made up of 14 amino acids. The germline V and J ends were trimmed by 8 bases and 10 bases, with 21 bases remaining between them. Germline V gives CDR1 MNHEY, CDR2 SMNVEV (reference sequence). This chain's CDR3 is CASQDQGAPFEQFF. The CDR3 DNA is TGTGCCAGCCAAGACCAGGGAGCCCCATTCGAGCAGTTCTTC.

This rearrangement joins TRBV28 to TRBJ1-5; possibly TRBD1 for D (5 bases). Germline CDR1 reads MDHEN; CDR2 reads SYDVKM. Trimming left V 4 bases short and J 0 bases short, with 19 bases between. This CDR3 is built from 18 residues. The CDR3 bases are TGTGCCAGCAGTTCCGACCTGGGGACTTTTTATAGCAATCAGCCCCAGCATTTT. This sequence encodes CASSSDLGTFYSNQPQHF.

In this sample, this clonotype turned up a few times. The chain links TRBV7-9 to TRBJ2-2, with D perhaps being TRBD1 or TRBD2 (5 bases each). Germline V gene lookup returns CDR1 SEHNR and CDR2 FQNEAQ (reference sequence). V was trimmed by 11 bases and J by 6 bases, leaving 16 bases between them. This CDR3 has 13 residues. The CDR3: CAGQRGLSGELFF. Here the CDR3 DNA reads TGTGCCGGCCAGAGGGGATTATCCGGGGAGCTGTTTTTT.

The chain links TRBV20-1 to TRBJ1-1; possibly TRBD1 for D (5 bases). CDR3 length: 14 amino acids. The V and J ends lost 0 bases and 6 bases respectively, with 14 bases between them. From germline, CDR1 is DFQATT and CDR2 SNEGSKA (reference sequence). Here the CDR3 reads CSARDGTYWSEAFF. CDR3 nucleotide sequence: TGCAGTGCTAGAGACGGGACTTACTGGTCTGAAGCTTTCTTT.